Shown below are 12 T cell receptor beta chains from a single sample sequenced in a study of tumor-infiltrating lymphocytes in primary liver carcinoma. DNA and RNA were both co-extracted from about 19-30 mg of bulk tissue that had not been sorted. Using a constant-region primer together with ProtoScript II reverse transcriptase, TCR beta cDNA was made from around 500 ng of total RNA. Researchers made the TCR beta libraries by running three nested multiplex PCR rounds with slightly modified ARM-PCR. For around 11 cycles apiece, the opening two PCR rounds ran with TRBV1-TRBV30 forward primers and a C-beta reverse primer. Via MiXCR, TCRdb re-called the multiplex PCR reads, giving one row per CDR3 protein. The sample lists 100,000 to 150,000 distinct CDR3 sequences, 64% occurring once. Sequencing was performed on liver tumor tissue from sampling region 3. Subset specified: tumor region T3, left-lateral pole. The receptors were sampled from an older woman with primary liver carcinoma and hepatitis B virus infection.

Worth noting for this clonotype: Sequence at one end of the junction differs from germline and may be a read error. The chain uses TRBV11-1 and TRBJ1-1; 7 bases are a match to TRBD1. CDR1 is SGHAT, CDR2 FQDESV, per germline (reference sequence). The CDR3 consists of 14 residues. The CDR3 region has the DNA TGTGCCAGTAGCCCGGACAGGCTTAACACTGAAACTTTCTTT. Its protein is CASSPDRLNTETFF.

A note on this clonotype: The junction departs from the called germline gene at one end, perhaps through a read error. This chain uses TRBV10-1 with TRBJ1-1; no clear D gene. This CDR3 spans 13 amino acids. Germline-derived CDR1 and CDR2 are WNHNN and SYGVQD (reference sequence). CDR3 sequence: CASSPQVNAETFF. The DNA for the CDR3 is TGCGCCAGTAGTCCTCAAGTGAACGCTGAAACTTTCTTT.

This clonotype turned up a few times. J is TRBJ2-1 and V is TRBV7-9, with D perhaps matching TRBD2 (5 bases). The V and J ends lost 2 bases and 5 bases respectively, with 10 bases between them. The CDR3 spans 14 residues. CDR1 SEHNR and CDR2 FQNEAQ come from the germline V gene (reference sequence). CDR3 coding DNA: TGTGCCAGCAGCTTAAGTACTAGAAACAATGAGCAGTTCTTC. Translated, it gives CASSLSTRNNEQFF.

With respect to this clonotype: Being one base from a much bigger clone, this may be a read error. V gene TRBV12-3 or TRBV12-4 combines with J gene TRBJ2-1; 10 bases align to TRBD2. The ends lost 1 base at V and 2 bases at J; junction bases unmatched: 5. CDR3 size: 17 residues. CDR3: CASSLGTAGGPYNEQFF. The CDR3 region has the DNA TGTGCCAGCAGTTTAGGGACAGCGGGAGGGCCCTACAATGAGCAGTTCTTC.

As for this clonotype: One end of the junction is discordant with germline, which a read error may explain. J is TRBJ2-3 and V is TRBV5-6; no reliable D call. The CDR3 has 14 amino acids. Germline values: CDR1 SGHDT, CDR2 YYEEEE. CDR3 nucleotide sequence: TGTGCCAGCAGCTTACTAACGCCCACATATACCCAGTATTTT. This codes for CASSLLTPTYTQYF.

This clonotype showed up just once. Since the CDR3 does not end with the conserved phenylalanine or tryptophan, this likely comes from a read error. The gene calls are TRBV11-2 and TRBJ2-1, with a weak D call TRBD2 (5 bases). CDR3 size: 17 residues. Germline CDR1 reads SGHAT; CDR2 reads FQNNGV. CDR3 sequence (DNA): TGTGCCAGCAGCCCTCTAGCCGGAGGCGGCTCCTTCAATGAGCAGTTCGTC. It codes for CASSPLAGGGSFNEQFV.

This clonotype was seen a handful of times. V is TRBV10-3 and J is TRBJ2-5, with TRBD2 identical over 8 bases. V trimming: 5 bases; J trimming: 0 bases; junction bases outside the gene matches: 8. Germline CDR1 ENHRY, CDR2 SYGVKD. This CDR3 is 16 amino acids long. The CDR3 loop is CAISSGREAYQETQYF. The CDR3, as DNA: TGTGCCATCAGTTCGGGGCGGGAGGCGTACCAAGAGACCCAGTACTTC.

Details on this clonotype: One end of the junction fails to match germline, which may point to a read error. The V gene is TRBV5-1, the J gene TRBJ2-3, with 8 bases aligning to TRBD1. Germline loops: CDR1 SGHRS, CDR2 YFSETQ. The CDR3 consists of 14 residues. The CDR3 loop reads CANSRTGIADTQYF. DNA for the CDR3: TGCGCCAACAGCCGGACAGGGATCGCAGATACGCAGTATTTT.

In regard to this clonotype: With a much larger clone just one base away, this may be a read error. The chain has TRBV29-1 and TRBJ2-3; possibly TRBD1 or TRBD2 for D (5 bases each). The CDR3 contains 15 residues. Trimming cost V 4 bases and J 2 bases, with 16 bases left between them. CDR1 and CDR2 (germline): SQVTM, ANQGSEA. In DNA, the CDR3 is TGCAGCGTTGGGGTAAGGCAGGGAGACACAGATACGCAGTATTTT. This codes for CSVGVRQGDTDTQYF.

The V gene is TRBV7-9, the J gene TRBJ2-7; possible D gene TRBD2, 5 bases. This CDR3 contains 13 residues. V shed 5 bases and J shed 3 bases, with 11 bases lying between them. Germline V lookup: CDR1 SEHNR, CDR2 FQNEAQ (reference sequence). The CDR3 nucleotides read TGTGCCAGCAGCCGGACTCCCTTCTACGAGCAGTACTTC. This codes for CASSRTPFYEQYF. The full variable domain, with the rest looked up from reference TRBV7-9 and TRBJ2-7, is DTGVSQNPRHKITKRGQNVTFRCDPISEHNRLYWYRQTLGQGPEFLTYFQNEAQLEKSRLLSDRFSAERPKGSFSTLEIQRTEQGDSAMYLCASSRTPFYEQYFGPGTRLTVT.

The chain recombines TRBV4-2 with TRBJ2-2; 9 positions match TRBD2. V lost 5 bases and J lost 4; bases outside the gene matches: 5. Germline V lookup: CDR1 LGHNA, CDR2 YNFKEQ. This CDR3 has 15 residues. The CDR3 is CASSDRTSATGELFF. The CDR3 DNA reads TGTGCCAGCAGCGATCGGACTAGCGCCACCGGGGAGCTGTTTTTT.

There are many counts of this clonotype. The V and J genes are TRBV6-4 and TRBJ2-1, with D hard to call. CDR1 is MRHNA, CDR2 SNTAGT, per germline. V lost 5 bases to trimming and J lost 5 bases, with 10 bases between them. This CDR3 region has 13 residues. For the CDR3, the DNA is TGTGCCAGCAGTAAGGACCGACACAATGAGCAGTTCTTC. Its translation is CASSKDRHNEQFF.